The rows below give T cell receptor beta chains drawn from one sample of a study of shared clonotypes between healthy human individuals. Profiled with immunoSEQ multiplex PCR; TCRdb holds only in-frame clones, not every one. Here the sample spans about 1,900,000 clones, around 96% being singletons. Sequencing used naive CD8+ T cells sorted from blood. Receptor source: a man between 18 and 29 years old in good health. Both conserved end residues are part of each CDR3. The D gene is left open where the match is weak. Clone size is stated in some rows and not others, as once, few, many or a class when expanded.

>TRBV13|.|TRBJ2-7|.
TGTGCCAGCAGCTTATTACAGGGCGTCGCCTACGAGCAGTACTTC
CASSLLQGVAYEQYF
>TRBV6-5|TRBD2|TRBJ2-1|.
TGTGCCAGCAGTTACAGCGGGGGCTCGGGAGAGCAGTTCTTC
CASSYSGGSGEQFF
>TRBV11-3|.|TRBJ2-7|once
TGTGCCAGCTCCAGGGACACCGACTACGAGCAGTACTTC
CASSRDTDYEQYF
>TRBV6-1|.|TRBJ1-2|.
TGTGCCAGCAGCTTTGACAGCTACTATGGCTACACCTTC
CASSFDSYYGYTF
>TRBV13|.|TRBJ2-7|.
TGTGCCAGCAGCTTAGGCCTGTGGACTACCTACGAGCAGTACTTC
CASSLGLWTTYEQYF
>TRBV7-2|TRBD1|TRBJ1-1|once
TGTGCCAGCAGCCCACTCCCCGGGGGACAGGTGAACATGAACACTGAAGCTTTCTTT
CASSPLPGGQVNMNTEAFF
>TRBV2|.|TRBJ2-2|.
TGTGCCAGCAGCGAGATCGCCGGGGAGCTGTTTTTT
CASSEIAGELFF
>TRBV27|.|TRBJ1-1|.
TGTGCCAGCTCCCCAGGCGGCACTGAAGCTTTCTTT
CASSPGGTEAFF
>TRBV27|.|TRBJ1-5|.
TGTGCCAGCAGTCCCGGGACACGGAGTCGGCCCCAGCATTTT
CASSPGTRSRPQHF
>TRBV30|.|TRBJ1-1|.
TGTGCCTGGAGTGTACTCGGACGGGCGATAGCTGAAGCTTTCTTT
CAWSVLGRAIAEAFF
>TRBV7-9|TRBD1|TRBJ1-2|.
TGTGCCAGCAGCTTAACGACAGGGGGCGACTATGGCTACACCTTC
CASSLTTGGDYGYTF